Given below is one T cell receptor beta chain in context. The CDR3 runs 19 residues. Germline V gives CDR1 LNHDA, CDR2 SQIVND (reference sequence). V lost 5 bases and J 4 bases, leaving 28 bases between the germline ends. This sample is part of a study of blood T cell repertoires in COVID-19. Methods used by the authors: Amplification of reference gene primers provided the estimated nucleated cell counts. Clones were sequenced by immunoSEQ multiplex PCR, and TCRdb holds only the in-frame ones, with some missing. The V and J calls and the clone size are those of that table, but D and trimming were determined from the DNA. The top ten clones hold under 2.5% of a sample with approximately 260,000 clones, roughly 91% of them seen once.

This receptor was identified in a woman in her sixties who had recovered from COVID-19. The chain is built from TRBV19 and TRBJ2-3, with D perhaps TRBD2 (5 bases). Sequencing was performed on PBMCs or T cells enriched from blood (not recorded which). CDR3 nucleotide sequence: TGTGCCAGTAGTTCTTTGGGTGGTGGTCTAGCAGCCCCCCCAGATACGCAGTATTTT. Encoded protein: CASSSLGGGLAAPPDTQYF. The complete variable domain, with remaining parts taken from reference TRBV19 and TRBJ2-3, reads DGGITQSPKYLFRKEGQNVTLSCEQNLNHDAMYWYRQDPGQGLRLIYYSQIVNDFQKGDIAEGYSVSREKKESFPLTVTSAQKNPTAFYLCASSSLGGGLAAPPDTQYFGPGTRLTVL.